This T cell receptor beta chain is from a study of PD-1 blockade in classical Hodgkin lymphoma (TCRdb year 2020). For the study in its entirety: Nivolumab dosing was 3 mg/kg intravenously every 2 weeks, continuing until either disease progression or unacceptable toxicity. A peripheral blood immune signature of response to PD-1 blockade in classical Hodgkin lymphoma was defined using TCR beta sequencing and CyTOF. General findings and caveats noted by the study authors: Patients starting nivolumab less than 1 year after ASCT had lower diversity and were excluded from later analyses to avoid confounding by immune reconstitution. Baseline TCR diversity was reported to be lower in newly diagnosed patients than in healthy donors and to be lower still in relapsed/refractory patients. The study was limited to a single clinical trial cohort, and causes of repertoire differences, possibly disease activity or prior therapy, remained undefined. CD4+ but not CD8+ TCR diversity rose significantly by C4D1 (p=0.0027 vs p=0.16), most apparent in complete responders (p=0.02). Baseline diversity similar to that of newly diagnosed patients was observed in trial patients achieving complete response, whereas significantly lower diversity was observed in partial responders and progressors.

Taking its sample share into account, this clone is medium-sized (0.01 to 0.1%). The specificity of this receptor is unknown. No much larger clonotype is one base removed from it; base qualities were not supplied. The CDR3 goes from the cysteine to the phenylalanine over 14 residues. The sequence is cut down to CDR3 DNA, 42 bases in frame from base 1. According to the germline V gene (reference sequence), CDR1 reads SGHNT and CDR2 reads YYREEE. Germline trimming amounts to 3 bases on V and 5 bases on J, with 6 as the count of junction bases outside the gene matches. The time point label of this sample denotes: cycle 2 day 1 (C2D1) of nivolumab. Relapse after autologous stem cell transplantation had occurred in all trial patients, and cohorts A, B and C were distinguished by prior brentuximab vedotin exposure. The trial cohort was composed of over 50 patients with relapsed/refractory classical Hodgkin lymphoma, for whom complete response, partial response or progressive disease was recorded as best overall response. Single-agent nivolumab was administered to trial patients in the multi-cohort phase II CheckMate 205 trial. An independent review committee assessed best overall response by applying the 2007 International Working Group response criteria. PBMCs from the trial were collected at three points: immediately before nivolumab initiation (C1D1), and during therapy at cycle 2 day 1 and cycle 4 day 1. Peripheral blood was collected in 8 mL Vacutainer Cell Preparation Tubes, from which PBMCs were isolated by centrifugation and then cryopreserved.

The Qiagen DNeasy kit was used to extract genomic DNA from unsorted PBMCs and from the negatively selected CD4+ and CD8+ fractions. TCR beta CDR3 regions were subjected to amplification by immunoSEQ multiplex PCR with primers that anneal to V and J segments. A synthetic immune receptor repertoire was used to minimize amplification bias, and remaining bias was computationally removed after sequencing. In the authors' own workflow: Custom Python scripts were used to quantify repertoire diversity as the Shannon entropy index. Unsorted, CD4+ and CD8+ repertoires were examined separately, except in combined analyses, for which CD4+ and CD8+ sequences were merged in silico. Clonal expansion was defined as a frequency increase of at least 2-fold after treatment compared with C1D1, and clones undetected at baseline were assigned a pseudocount of 0.5. Singleton clones were defined as clones with 0 or 1 copy at C1D1, and non-singleton clones were defined as clones with 2 or more copies. Clones expanded in unsorted samples were annotated as CD4+, CD8+ or unknown by matching protein sequences in sorted samples from the same patient. Wilcoxon tests on paired samples were used to test diversity changes from C1D1 to C4D1. The immuneACCESS repertoire file appears here via TCRdb, limited to in-frame rearrangements. These files lack a portion of the clones; in checked studies, under half of the deficit traces to unresolved V genes, and the cause of the others is not known. V, J and clone size are taken as reported in that table, and D and trimming were inferred from the DNA itself. Recorded for this sample are approximately 99,000 clones; roughly 80% of them occurred a single time. Less than 20% of the sample comes from the top ten.

The rearranged chain carries TRBV5-4 and TRBJ1-2; 8 middle bases align to TRBD1. The sequence derives from a human donor with classical Hodgkin lymphoma. The sample was peripheral blood mononuclear cells (PBMCs), taken before the second cycle of nivolumab. The sequenced DNA is TGTGCCAGCAGCTCGACAGGGGCCGGGTATGGCTACACCTTC. The encoded protein is CASSSTGAGYGYTF.